The source of this T cell receptor beta chain is a study of post-analysis software for immune sequencing data. Notes on the study in general: Patients showed TRBV5-6, TRBV5-1 and TRBV20-1 among a few TRBV segments more frequent than in controls. Controls' normalized Chao1 diversity significantly exceeded that of multiple sclerosis patients.

Unique molecular identifiers were carried by the TCR beta cDNA libraries. MiXCR, run by TCRdb on the PCR reads, gives a single entry per CDR3 protein. The sample yields about 540,000 distinct CDR3 sequences, approximately 31% seen once. V gave up 0 bases and J gave up 4 bases; unmatched junction bases: 9. This CDR3 contains 17 residues. Per the germline V gene, CDR1 is MGHRA and CDR2 is YSYEKL. Points on this clonotype: Its target is not known.

Material for sequencing was blood. This clonotype was obtained from a girl between 2 and 17 years old with multiple sclerosis. The rearrangement links TRBV4-1 to TRBJ2-7, with TRBD2 matching over 10 bases. CDR3 DNA: TGCGCCAGCAGCCAAGAAGGGGAGCGGGGGGGCCCGTACGAGCAGTACTTC. Translated: CASSQEGERGGPYEQYF.